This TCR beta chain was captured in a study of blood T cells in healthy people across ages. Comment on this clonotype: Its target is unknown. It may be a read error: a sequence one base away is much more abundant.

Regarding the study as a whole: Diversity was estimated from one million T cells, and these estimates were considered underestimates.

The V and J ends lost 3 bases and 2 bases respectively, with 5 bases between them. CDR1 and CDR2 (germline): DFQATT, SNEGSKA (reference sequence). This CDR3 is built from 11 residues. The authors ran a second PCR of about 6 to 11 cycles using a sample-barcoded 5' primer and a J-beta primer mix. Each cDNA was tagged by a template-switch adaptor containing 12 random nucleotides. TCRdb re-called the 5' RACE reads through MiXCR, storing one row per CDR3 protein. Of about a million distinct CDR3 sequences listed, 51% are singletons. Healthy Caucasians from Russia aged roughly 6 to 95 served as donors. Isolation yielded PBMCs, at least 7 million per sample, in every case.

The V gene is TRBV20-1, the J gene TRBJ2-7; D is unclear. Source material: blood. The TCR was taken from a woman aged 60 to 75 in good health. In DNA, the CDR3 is TGCAGTGCTAGTGACGCCTACGAGCAGTACTTC. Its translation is CSASDAYEQYF.